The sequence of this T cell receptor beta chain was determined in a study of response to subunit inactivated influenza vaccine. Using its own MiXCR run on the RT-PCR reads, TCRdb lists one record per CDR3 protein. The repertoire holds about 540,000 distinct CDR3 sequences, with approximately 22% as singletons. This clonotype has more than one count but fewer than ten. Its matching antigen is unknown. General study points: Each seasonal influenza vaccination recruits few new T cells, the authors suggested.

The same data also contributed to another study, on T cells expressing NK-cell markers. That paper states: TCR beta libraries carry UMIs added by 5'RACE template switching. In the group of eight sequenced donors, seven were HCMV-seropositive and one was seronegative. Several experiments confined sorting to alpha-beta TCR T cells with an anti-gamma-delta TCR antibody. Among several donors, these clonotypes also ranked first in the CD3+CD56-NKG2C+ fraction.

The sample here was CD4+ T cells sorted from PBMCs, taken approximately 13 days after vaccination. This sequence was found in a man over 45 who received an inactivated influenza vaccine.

CDR3 residues: CASSAHLDAYNEQFF. For the CDR3, the DNA is TGTGCCAGCAGCGCGCACTTGGACGCCTACAATGAGCAGTTCTTC. V is TRBV9 and J is TRBJ2-1, with D hard to call. The V end was cut by 3 bases, the J end by 2 bases, with 12 bases between. This CDR3 is built from 15 residues. Germline CDR1 and CDR2: SGDLS and YYNGEE. Based on the CDR3 plus reference TRBV9 and TRBJ2-1, the full variable domain is DSGVTQTPKHLITATGQRVTLRCSPRSGDLSVYWYQQSLDQGLQFLIQYYNGEERAKGNILERFSAQQFPDLHSELNLSSLELGDSALYFCASSAHLDAYNEQFFGPGTRLTVL.